The 13 T cell receptor beta chains presented below share a single source sample, sequenced in a study of T-cell memory formation after mild COVID-19. TCRdb itself ran the 5' RACE reads through MiXCR, one entry per CDR3 protein. The sample includes under 650,000 distinct CDR3 sequences, roughly 18% seen only once; the top ten take around 12%. The sequenced material came from PBMCs or a T cell subset sorted from them (not recorded which). The receptors shown here come from an adult woman who had mild COVID-19 (a few samples of this study predate the infection). Cell type and time point are not known.

The sample holds a few counts of this clonotype. J is TRBJ2-3 and V is TRBV7-3; 8 bases agree with TRBD1. This CDR3 spans 13 amino acids. Per the germline V gene, CDR1 is SGHTA and CDR2 is FQGTGA. With 8 bases clipped from V and 5 bases from J, the junction kept 6 bases outside the gene matches. The CDR3 region has the DNA TGTGCCAGCGGGCAGGGGGCTCGAGATACGCAGTATTTT. Protein sequence: CASGQGARDTQYF. Full variable domain (rest looked up from reference TRBV7-3 and TRBJ2-3): GAGVSQTPSNKVTEKGKYVELRCDPISGHTALYWYRQSLGQGPEFLIYFQGTGAADDSGLPNDRFFAVRPEGSVSTLKIQRTERGDSAVYLCASGQGARDTQYFGPGTRLTVL.

The V gene is TRBV12-3 or TRBV12-4, the J gene TRBJ2-2; D is undetermined. This CDR3 spans 17 amino acids. V was clipped by 1 base and J by 3 bases, with 15 bases between them. The CDR3 region is CASSLEGRGAHTGELFF. The CDR3 region has the DNA TGTGCCAGCAGTTTAGAGGGCCGCGGCGCCCACACCGGGGAGCTGTTTTTT.

The chain has TRBV5-1 and TRBJ2-7, with D possibly matching TRBD1 (5 bases). The CDR3 length is 14 residues. CDR1 SGHRS and CDR2 YFSETQ come from the germline V gene. Trimming removed 9 bases at V and 3 bases at J, with 19 bases between. CDR3 sequence: CATARESGYYEQYF. Written as DNA, the CDR3 is TGCGCCACCGCTCGCGAGTCAGGGTACTACGAGCAGTACTTC.

This chain links TRBV14 with TRBJ2-3, with 8 bases that match TRBD2. The CDR3 consists of 18 residues. Germline V CDR1 and CDR2: SGHDN, FVKESK. Unmatched junction bases numbered 8, after V lost 0 bases and J lost 0 bases. The CDR3 is CASSQEVAGLLSTDTQYF. The CDR3, as DNA: TGTGCCAGCAGCCAAGAAGTAGCGGGGCTCCTTAGCACAGATACGCAGTATTTT. The full variable domain, its missing parts supplied by reference TRBV14 and TRBJ2-3, is EAGVTQFPSHSVIEKGQTVTLRCDPISGHDNLYWYRRVMGKEIKFLLHFVKESKQDESGMPNNRFLAERTGGTYSTLKVQPAELEDSGVYFCASSQEVAGLLSTDTQYFGPGTRLTVL.

The chain carries TRBV30 and TRBJ2-5, with no clear D. Germline V gene lookup returns CDR1 GTSNPN and CDR2 SVGIG (reference sequence). The CDR3 runs 15 residues. Between the trimmed V and J ends, which lost 0 bases and 5 bases, there was a span of 16 bases. CDR3 amino acids: CAWSVRQFLGETQYF. Written as DNA, the CDR3 is TGTGCCTGGAGTGTACGGCAGTTCTTGGGGGAGACCCAGTACTTC.

This clonotype was found a few times. V and J are TRBV6-2 or TRBV6-3 and TRBJ1-5; weak D call: TRBD1 (6 bases). Trimming left V 5 bases short and J 4 bases short, with 15 bases between. The CDR3 is 15 residues long. Germline V CDR1 and CDR2: MNHEY, SVGEGT. In DNA, the CDR3 is TGTGCCAGCAGTCGGGTGGCAGGGACAAATCAGCCCCAGCATTTT. As protein: CASSRVAGTNQPQHF.

This clonotype turned up a few times. The chain recombines TRBV5-1 with TRBJ2-3; 11 bases agree with TRBD2. J gave up 3 bases and V 6 bases, and 9 bases lay outside the gene matches. The CDR3 contains 16 residues. Germline loops: CDR1 SGHRS, CDR2 YFSETQ. The CDR3 reads CASMEGTSGLTDTQYF. The CDR3, as DNA: TGCGCCAGCATGGAGGGGACTAGCGGTCTTACAGATACGCAGTATTTT.

The V gene is TRBV24-1, the J gene TRBJ2-1, with TRBD2 matching over 11 bases. This CDR3 has 18 residues. Germline V gene sequence: CDR1 KGHDR, CDR2 SFDVKD. V was clipped by 2 bases and J by 8 bases; unmatched bases: 13. CDR3 sequence (DNA): TGTGCCACCAGTGATTCCTACGCTGTTAGCGGGAGGGCCTATGAGCAGTTCTTC. Translating gives CATSDSYAVSGRAYEQFF.

The genes are TRBV5-6 and TRBJ1-2; 8 nucleotides match TRBD1. In germline, CDR1 is SGHDT, CDR2 YYEEEE. V shed 2 bases, J shed 0 bases, and the junction held 9 bases outside the gene matches. This CDR3 is built from 17 residues. Here the CDR3 reads CASSFSQGAYPNYGYTF. Written as DNA, the CDR3 is TGTGCCAGCAGCTTCTCGCAGGGGGCCTATCCTAACTATGGCTACACCTTC.

The V call is TRBV11-3, the J call TRBJ2-5; D is unresolved. Germline V gene data show CDR1 as SGHNT and CDR2 as YENEEA. This CDR3 comprises 15 residues. The V end lost 1 base, the J end lost 2 bases, and 11 bases lay between the germline ends. The CDR3 DNA follows: TGTGCCAGCAGCTTAGGTCTTAGGTCTCAAGAGACCCAGTACTTC. Its protein is CASSLGLRSQETQYF.

This clonotype was observed a few times. V and J are TRBV7-9 and TRBJ2-2; D ambiguous. This CDR3 spans 14 amino acids. V dropped 2 bases and J dropped 4 bases, with 8 bases sitting between them. The V gene's germline CDR1 is SEHNR and CDR2 FQNEAQ (reference sequence). The CDR3, as DNA: TGTGCCAGCAGCTTATCGACTTCCACCGGGGAGCTGTTTTTT. It translates to CASSLSTSTGELFF.

The chain carries TRBV19 and TRBJ2-7, with TRBD1 matching over 8 bases. The CDR3 totals 15 residues. J was trimmed by 0 bases and V by 6 bases; bases with no gene match: 7. CDR1 is LNHDA and CDR2 is SQIVND in the germline V gene (reference sequence). The CDR3: CASSNRDRYSYEQYF. CDR3 nucleotides: TGTGCCAGTAGCAACCGGGACAGGTACTCCTACGAGCAGTACTTC.

This clonotype was found a few times. The chain is built from TRBV12-3 or TRBV12-4 and TRBJ1-5; D gene uncertain. CDR3 length: 16 residues. V lost 3 bases, J lost 0 bases, and 12 bases lay in between. CDR3: CASSFLAVYSNQPQHF. In nucleotides, the CDR3 is TGTGCCAGCAGTTTTCTTGCCGTTTATAGCAATCAGCCCCAGCATTTT.